A selection of T cell receptor beta chains follows, all from one sample in a study of T cell repertoires in cytomegalovirus infection. One entry per CDR3 protein, called by TCRdb with MiXCR from the reads. Altogether about 260,000 distinct CDR3 sequences are present, around 15% being singletons, with the ten largest covering about 10%. Sequencing was done on a sample of PBMCs. The receptors were sampled from a human donor in good health (CMV status not recorded). Some clones in this sample may be carry-over from other donors' samples. The conserved cysteine and the conserved F or W are not part of the CDR3 here. Fields, in order: V gene, CDR3 protein.

v_gene: TRBV10-3
CDR3aa: AISESRSGGGNQPQH

v_gene: TRBV15
CDR3aa: ATSRGETGASDTQY

v_gene: TRBV7-2
CDR3aa: ASSYPKASGPQETQY

v_gene: TRBV18
CDR3aa: ASSPAARGGNQPQH

v_gene: TRBV7-2
CDR3aa: ASTPFPRNTIY

v_gene: TRBV11-1
CDR3aa: ASSLNRYPYEQY

v_gene: TRBV7-9
CDR3aa: ASSLDGSGANVLT

v_gene: TRBV29-1
CDR3aa: SVEGQGAGEQY

v_gene: TRBV14
CDR3aa: ASSQGDQPQH

v_gene: TRBV28
CDR3aa: ASSSSTPQEQF

v_gene: TRBV2
CDR3aa: ASNTNSGNTIY

v_gene: TRBV19
CDR3aa: ASRVTGIDTQY

v_gene: TRBV7-2
CDR3aa: ASSPGGTRNTGELF

v_gene: TRBV7-6
CDR3aa: ASSLVAGGPSTDTQY

v_gene: TRBV28
CDR3aa: ASSQREGYVGELF

v_gene: TRBV5-6
CDR3aa: ASSPTLGSSSYNEQF

v_gene: TRBV27
CDR3aa: ASSLRMIAGKTDTQY

v_gene: TRBV7-9
CDR3aa: ASSSKVTANTGELF

v_gene: TRBV7-9
CDR3aa: ASSLAGGFRNIQY

v_gene: TRBV6-2/TRBV6-3
CDR3aa: ASSFSGDGRSTDTQY

v_gene: TRBV15
CDR3aa: ATSPDTSGSVSDTQY

v_gene: TRBV10-3
CDR3aa: AISESGGTEAGPQH

v_gene: TRBV12-5
CDR3aa: ASGATGTLLRMETQY

v_gene: TRBV11-2
CDR3aa: ASSKSPFSNQPQH

v_gene: TRBV7-2
CDR3aa: ASSLGRTWNTGELF

v_gene: TRBV3-1
CDR3aa: ASSQLAGGYEQY

v_gene: TRBV12-3/TRBV12-4
CDR3aa: ASSSRTGPASNQPQH

v_gene: TRBV5-1
CDR3aa: ASSYYGRDSNEKLF

v_gene: TRBV7-2
CDR3aa: AGTTGGNSPLH

v_gene: TRBV12-3/TRBV12-4
CDR3aa: ASSFRQGVSRGGLGTQY

v_gene: TRBV7-8
CDR3aa: ASSSINRDIQY

v_gene: TRBV15
CDR3aa: ATSKWDREDIQY

v_gene: TRBV7-3
CDR3aa: ASSPPSSGTGELF

v_gene: TRBV20-1
CDR3aa: SARDSSVVYEQY

v_gene: TRBV7-2
CDR3aa: ASSLDRGAYEQY

v_gene: TRBV20-1
CDR3aa: SAESGEVHIDTQY

v_gene: TRBV15
CDR3aa: ATSRSLAGTYEQY

v_gene: TRBV28
CDR3aa: ASSLTWNEQF

v_gene: TRBV28
CDR3aa: ASSPRPPGGEKLF

v_gene: TRBV4-1
CDR3aa: ASSRGDRDADTQY